Shown below are 5 T cell receptor beta chains from a single sample sequenced in a study of control samples from healthy donors and cancer patients. Data came from immunoSEQ multiplex PCR; TCRdb stores just in-frame clones and leaves some out. The sample has tens of thousands of clones, 83% seen once. The specimen was blood. The origin of the receptors is a man between 60 and 75 years old in good health.

This clone has a handful of counts. The V call is TRBV30, the J call TRBJ1-1; D gene ambiguous. This CDR3 contains 13 residues. The V gene's germline CDR1 is GTSNPN and CDR2 SVGIG (reference sequence). Trimming shortened V by 1 base and J by 2 bases, and 8 bases separated the two germline ends. CDR3 protein: CAWSGQANTEAFF. DNA for the CDR3: TGTGCCTGGAGTGGTCAGGCTAACACTGAAGCTTTCTTT.

A remark on this clone: The same CDR3 is also encoded by other DNA sequences in this sample. The chain combines TRBV12-5 with TRBJ2-5; 9 nucleotides agree with TRBD2. The junction had 7 bases not matched to a gene; V was cut back by 6 bases and J by 5 bases. This CDR3 is built from 14 residues. CDR1 and CDR2 (germline): LGHNT, FRNRAP. CDR3 loop: CASGVSGGGETQYF. CDR3 nucleotide sequence: TGTGCTAGTGGGGTTAGCGGGGGTGGGGAGACCCAGTACTTC. Full variable domain (missing parts from reference TRBV12-5 and TRBJ2-5): DARVTQTPRHKVTEMGQEVTMRCQPILGHNTVFWYRQTMMQGLELLAYFRNRAPLDDSGMPKDRFSAEMPDATLATLKIQPSEPRDSAVYFCASGVSGGGETQYFGPGTRLLVL.

The chain combines TRBV7-7 with TRBJ2-5; unclear D gene. Between the trimmed V and J ends, which lost 8 bases and 13 bases, there was a span of 20 bases. Per germline, CDR1 SSHAT and CDR2 FNYEAQ (reference sequence). The CDR3 contains 12 residues. The CDR3 coding sequence is TGTGCCAGCGGACCAGACGAGTTTGATTTGTACTTC. Amino acid sequence: CASGPDEFDLYF.

The J gene is TRBJ2-2, the V gene TRBV7-2, with D possibly being TRBD1 (6 bases). CDR1 and CDR2 from the germline V gene are SGHTA and FQGNSA. V shed 0 bases and J shed 2 bases, with 10 bases lying between them. This CDR3 contains 16 residues. In nucleotides, the CDR3 is TGTGCCAGCAGCTTAGCAGGCAGGGGAAACACCGGGGAGCTGTTTTTT. Protein sequence: CASSLAGRGNTGELFF.

The CDR3 coding sequence is TGTGCCAGCTCAAACGGACTAGCAGAGACCCAGTACTTC. Amino acids: CASSNGLAETQYF. V gene TRBV18 combines with J gene TRBJ2-5, with 8 bases matching TRBD2. In germline, CDR1 is KGHSH, CDR2 LQKENI. Trimming cost V 5 bases and J 4 bases; bases outside gene matches: 3. CDR3 length: 13 amino acids.